The 18 T cell receptor beta chains below come from one sample, sequenced in a study of cytomegalovirus exposure and HLA in healthy donors. The PCR contained 60 Vbeta and 13 Jbeta primers. Generated by immunoSEQ multiplex PCR, the TCRdb table keeps only in-frame clones and is missing some. Of some 120,000 clones in the sample, around 67% were seen once. Sequenced sample: PBMCs. Receptor source: a woman between 35 and 50 years old in good health and CMV-seropositive.

The chain couples TRBV19 to TRBJ1-1, with D perhaps TRBD1 (5 bases). The length of the CDR3 is 14 residues. Germline CDR1 reads LNHDA; CDR2 reads SQIVND (reference sequence). The V gene lost 3 bases and the J gene lost 7 bases, with 15 bases spanning the gap. This CDR3 is CASSMARAPFEAFF. The DNA of the CDR3 is TGTGCCAGTAGTATGGCCAGGGCCCCCTTTGAAGCTTTCTTT. The full variable domain, in which reference TRBV19 and TRBJ1-1 provide the parts outside the CDR3, is DGGITQSPKYLFRKEGQNVTLSCEQNLNHDAMYWYRQDPGQGLRLIYYSQIVNDFQKGDIAEGYSVSREKKESFPLTVTSAQKNPTAFYLCASSMARAPFEAFFGQGTRLTVV.

The rearrangement links TRBV4-3 to TRBJ2-1, with TRBD2 matching over 12 bases. The trim removed 3 bases at V and 10 bases at J, leaving 4 bases unmatched. The germline V gene encodes CDR1 LGHNA and CDR2 YSLEER. The CDR3 totals 14 residues. Written as DNA, the CDR3 is TGCGCCAGCAGCCAGGGACTAGCGGGTGGGGAGCAGTTCTTC. This encodes CASSQGLAGGEQFF.

V gene TRBV9 combines with J gene TRBJ2-1; D call uncertain. With 0 bases removed from V and 4 bases from J, the gap between germline ends came to 5 bases. The CDR3 has 13 amino acids. Germline CDR1 and CDR2: SGDLS and YYNGEE. The CDR3 sequence is CASSVDWYNEQFF. CDR3 DNA: TGTGCCAGCAGCGTAGACTGGTACAATGAGCAGTTCTTC. Drawing the rest from reference TRBV9 and TRBJ2-1, the complete variable domain is DSGVTQTPKHLITATGQRVTLRCSPRSGDLSVYWYQQSLDQGLQFLIQYYNGEERAKGNILERFSAQQFPDLHSELNLSSLELGDSALYFCASSVDWYNEQFFGPGTRLTVL.

This sequence joins TRBV7-9 and TRBJ2-7, with D possibly TRBD2 on 6 matching bases. The CDR3 consists of 15 residues. V was shortened by 0 bases and J by 2 bases, with 11 bases between the two germline ends. Germline-derived CDR1 and CDR2 are SEHNR and FQNEAQ (reference sequence). The CDR3 protein is CASSLAGRNPYEQYF. The CDR3 bases are TGTGCCAGCAGCTTAGCGGGGAGGAACCCCTACGAGCAGTACTTC.

The chain carries TRBV19 and TRBJ1-1; perhaps TRBD1 as D (6 bases). V shed 3 bases and J shed 6 bases, with 11 bases lying between them. In germline, CDR1 is LNHDA, CDR2 SQIVND (reference sequence). The CDR3 is 13 amino acids. The CDR3 loop is CASSILQGPEAFF. For the CDR3, the DNA is TGTGCCAGTAGTATCCTACAGGGTCCTGAAGCTTTCTTT. Full variable domain (remainder filled in from reference TRBV19 and TRBJ1-1): DGGITQSPKYLFRKEGQNVTLSCEQNLNHDAMYWYRQDPGQGLRLIYYSQIVNDFQKGDIAEGYSVSREKKESFPLTVTSAQKNPTAFYLCASSILQGPEAFFGQGTRLTVV.

This clone was found a few times. The sample contains more than one DNA sequence encoding this CDR3. The J gene is TRBJ2-5, the V gene TRBV4-3, with no clear D. CDR3 length: 15 amino acids. The V gene's germline CDR1 is LGHNA and CDR2 YSLEER. Trimming took 0 bases from V and 1 from J, leaving 9 bases between them. CDR3 loop: CASSQEARFQETQYF. CDR3 coding DNA: TGCGCCAGCAGCCAAGAGGCCAGGTTCCAAGAGACCCAGTACTTC.

This chain links TRBV30 with TRBJ1-2; 7 bases align to TRBD1. Germline V gene data show CDR1 as GTSNPN and CDR2 as SVGIG (reference sequence). The CDR3 extends over 13 amino acids. V gave up 2 bases and J gave up 7 bases; unmatched junction bases: 7. The CDR3 loop reads CAWSPQGPRGYTF. CDR3 in DNA: TGTGCCTGGAGTCCACAGGGGCCCCGTGGCTACACCTTC.

The rearrangement uses TRBV14 and TRBJ2-2, with 9 bases lining up with TRBD2. V lost 0 bases, J lost 5 bases, and 10 bases stayed unmatched. This CDR3 is built from 18 residues. Germline CDR1 and CDR2: SGHDN and FVKESK. CDR3: CASSQDSLLAGRTGELFF. The CDR3 DNA reads TGTGCCAGCAGCCAAGACTCTTTGCTAGCGGGACGTACCGGGGAGCTGTTTTTT.

The rearrangement links TRBV5-1 to TRBJ2-3; 7 bases are shared with TRBD2. CDR1 SGHRS and CDR2 YFSETQ come from the germline V gene. V lost 2 bases, J lost 0 bases, and 3 bases stayed unmatched. The CDR3 has 15 amino acids. CDR3 nucleotide sequence: TGCGCCAGCAGCTTTGAGGGAGGGAGCACAGATACGCAGTATTTT. Translation gives CASSFEGGSTDTQYF.

This chain joins TRBV28 and TRBJ2-7; D may be TRBD1 (7 bases). The V and J ends lost 3 bases and 11 bases respectively, with 17 bases between them. Germline lookup yields CDR1 MDHEN and CDR2 SYDVKM. This CDR3 contains 13 residues. The CDR3 loop reads CASSFRGSRGEYF. CDR3 in DNA: TGTGCCAGCAGTTTCAGGGGGAGCCGCGGGGAGTACTTC. Based on the CDR3 plus reference TRBV28 and TRBJ2-7, the full variable domain is DVKVTQSSRYLVKRTGEKVFLECVQDMDHENMFWYRQDPGLGLRLIYFSYDVKMKEKGDIPEGYSVSREKKERFSLILESASTNQTSMYLCASSFRGSRGEYFGPGTRLTVT.

V usage is TRBV2 and J usage is TRBJ1-1, with 10 bases identical to TRBD1. In germline, CDR1 is SNHLY, CDR2 FYNNEI. V shed 7 bases and J 7 bases; nucleotides not matched to a gene: 9. This CDR3 contains 14 residues. The CDR3 DNA is TGTGCCAGCATCCTCGGGGGACAGGGGAATGAAGCTTTCTTT. Translated: CASILGGQGNEAFF. Filled out from reference TRBV2 and TRBJ1-1, the complete variable domain reads EPEVTQTPSHQVTQMGQEVILRCVPISNHLYFYWYRQILGQKVEFLVSFYNNEISEKSEIFDDQFSVERPDGSNFTLKIRSTKLEDSAMYFCASILGGQGNEAFFGQGTRLTVV.

V usage is TRBV30 and J usage is TRBJ1-4; possibly TRBD1 for D (5 bases). Germline V CDR1 and CDR2: GTSNPN, SVGIG (reference sequence). The CDR3 totals 17 residues. Trimming pared 1 base from V and 5 bases from J, leaving 20 bases between. The CDR3 sequence: CAWSGALKRGLNEKLFF. CDR3 bases: TGTGCCTGGAGTGGGGCCCTCAAAAGGGGCCTCAATGAAAAACTGTTTTTT. The variable domain in full, completed from reference TRBV30 and TRBJ1-4, reads SQTIHQWPATLVQPVGSPLSLECTVEGTSNPNLYWYRQAAGRGLQLLFYSVGIGQISSEVPQNLSASRPQDRQFILSSKKLLLSDSGFYLCAWSGALKRGLNEKLFFGSGTQLSVL.

This chain connects TRBV4-1 to TRBJ1-2; the D gene is possibly TRBD1 (5 bases). Germline loops: CDR1 MGHRA, CDR2 YSYEKL. The CDR3 runs 17 residues. Trimming stripped 1 base from V and 4 bases from J, with 19 bases between. Written as DNA, the CDR3 is TGCGCCAGCAGCCAAGCCGCGGGGCAGGGCCTTGGCTATGGCTACACCTTC. It specifies CASSQAAGQGLGYGYTF.

This clone was detected only once. The chain recombines TRBV5-1 with TRBJ1-5; D remains ambiguous. From germline, CDR1 is SGHRS and CDR2 YFSETQ. The CDR3 contains 15 residues. V was pared by 2 bases and J by 0 bases, with 9 bases between. CDR3 DNA: TGCGCCAGCAGCTTAGAGGGAAATAGCAATCAGCCCCAGCATTTT. Translation gives CASSLEGNSNQPQHF.

The rearrangement links TRBV18 to TRBJ2-3, with 8 bases that match TRBD1. The CDR3 totals 15 residues. CDR1 is KGHSH, CDR2 LQKENI, per germline. The J segment lost 0 bases and the V segment lost 8 bases, leaving 7 bases of the junction unmatched. CDR3 in DNA: TGTGCCAGCGGATACAGGGGGAGAAGCACAGATACGCAGTATTTT. It codes for CASGYRGRSTDTQYF.

This clone has just one count. The V gene is TRBV21-1, the J gene TRBJ2-7; the table assigns TRBD1, which was not confirmed against the DNA. TRBV21-1 is a documented pseudogene. This CDR3 comprises 13 residues. The CDR3 is CASSTRDRVKQYF. CDR3 DNA sequence: TGTGCCAGCAGCACCCGGGACAGGGTTAAGCAGTACTTC.

The chain employs TRBV6-6 and TRBJ1-1, with D uncertain. CDR1 MNHNY and CDR2 SVGAGI come from the germline V gene (reference sequence). The length of the CDR3 is 12 residues. With 5 bases removed from V and 5 bases from J, the gap between germline ends came to 9 bases. The DNA of the CDR3 is TGTGCCAGCAGTCAGTGGGAGACTGAAGCTTTCTTT. Translated: CASSQWETEAFF.

The J gene is TRBJ1-1, the V gene TRBV29-1; D is undetermined. The CDR3 is made up of 13 amino acids. In germline, CDR1 is SQVTM, CDR2 ANQGSEA. The germline V and J ends were trimmed by 1 base and 0 bases, with 6 bases remaining between them. The CDR3 reads CSVEVSLNTEAFF. As DNA, the CDR3 is TGCAGCGTTGAAGTCAGTCTGAACACTGAAGCTTTCTTT. The whole variable domain, remainder taken from reference TRBV29-1 and TRBJ1-1, is SAVISQKPSRDICQRGTSLTIQCQVDSQVTMMFWYRQQPGQSLTLIATANQGSEATYESGFVIDKFPISRPNLTFSTLTVSNMSPEDSSIYLCSVEVSLNTEAFFGQGTRLTVV.